This T cell receptor beta chain was sequenced for a study of blood T cell repertoires in COVID-19. Study information: Sources were T cells, B-cell-depleted T cells, or PBMCs; the material itself was cDNA or gDNA.

Enrolled through a virtual design, the participants were between about 18 and 89 years of age and came from 24 US areas. Libraries were prepared by immunoSEQ multiplex PCR; TCRdb keeps only in-frame clonotypes and omits some of them. This table holds 200,000 to 300,000 clones, 75% to 85% found once. CDR3 length equals 15 residues. Germline loops: CDR1 MNHEY, CDR2 SMNVEV (reference sequence). The junction had 7 bases not matched to a gene; V was cut back by 5 bases and J by 6 bases. The J gene is TRBJ1-6, the V gene TRBV27; 7 bases fit TRBD1. The specimen was PBMCs or T cells enriched from blood (not recorded which). The receptor was derived from a woman in her fifties or sixties with acute COVID-19. The CDR3 bases are TGTGCCAGCAGTCCTGCCGGGACAGTTAATTCACCCCTCCACTTT. It is translated as CASSPAGTVNSPLHF.